This T cell receptor beta chain comes out of a study of CDR3 diversity in severe acne. The CDR3 spans 14 residues. Germline-derived CDR1 and CDR2 are SSHAT and FNYEAQ (reference sequence). This clonotype has more than one count but fewer than ten. Compared with germline, one end of the junction differs, possibly owing to a read error. TCRdb redid the calling of the PCR reads with MiXCR, one entry per CDR3 protein. The sample records about 84,000 distinct CDR3 sequences, 45% to 65% being singletons. Sequenced input: blood. The sequence was collected from a male donor in good health, without acne. The genes are TRBV7-7 and TRBJ2-3, with D perhaps being TRBD1 or TRBD2 (5 bases each). DNA for the CDR3: TGTGCTAGCAGCTTGGGACCCAGCACAGATACGCAGTATTTT. It is translated as CASSLGPSTDTQYF.